The 23 T cell receptor beta chains below all came from one sample that was sequenced in a study of blood T cell repertoires in COVID-19. Assay used: immunoSEQ multiplex PCR; TCRdb lists only in-frame clones, some missing. The sample carries over 25,000 clones, about 80% recorded once. The sequenced sample was peripheral blood. The receptors come from a woman of 80 years or more with acute or convalescent COVID-19.

The chain recombines TRBV19 with TRBJ2-3; D perhaps matches TRBD1 (6 bases). The CDR3 spans 16 residues. Germline V gives CDR1 LNHDA, CDR2 SQIVND (reference sequence). V lost 0 bases, J lost 1 base, and 11 bases lay in between. The CDR3 nucleotides are TGTGCCAGTAGTATAGACAGGGGCGCGGGCACAGATACGCAGTATTTT. Residues: CASSIDRGAGTDTQYF.

The chain uses TRBV4-3 and TRBJ1-1; 11 nucleotides align to TRBD1. V trimming: 0 bases; J trimming: 5 bases; junction bases outside the gene matches: 5. The CDR3 runs 16 residues. Per germline, CDR1 LGHNA and CDR2 YSLEER. In nucleotides, the CDR3 is TGCGCCAGCAGCCAAGATGGGACAGGGGGGTGGACTGAAGCTTTCTTT. Protein: CASSQDGTGGWTEAFF.

The gene calls are TRBV5-4 and TRBJ2-7, with 13 bases identical to TRBD2. The CDR3 is 18 amino acids. Losses at the gene ends were 4 bases for V and 1 base for J; bases not matched to a gene: 11. Germline V gene lookup returns CDR1 SGHNT and CDR2 YYREEE (reference sequence). This chain's CDR3 is CASSRPGTSGTLSYEQYF. Here the CDR3 DNA reads TGTGCCAGCAGCCGCCCCGGGACTAGCGGGACTTTATCCTACGAGCAGTACTTC.

The V call is TRBV6-2 or TRBV6-3, the J call TRBJ1-1; D call uncertain. Germline V CDR1 and CDR2: MNHEY, SVGEGT. V gave up 0 bases and J gave up 0 bases, with 8 bases separating them. The CDR3 is 15 amino acids. The CDR3 reads CASSYSTVMNTEAFF. The CDR3 DNA is TGTGCCAGCAGTTACTCTACGGTGATGAACACTGAAGCTTTCTTT.

This clone was detected once. The rearrangement uses TRBV7-3 and TRBJ1-1; 9 bases line up with TRBD1. Germline assignment: CDR1 SGHTA and CDR2 FQGTGA. V was pared by 4 bases and J by 1 base, with 4 bases of the junction left unmatched. CDR3 length: 15 residues. The CDR3 bases are TGTGCCAGCAGCTCCCCGGGACAGGGGAACACTGAAGCTTTCTTT. This gives the protein CASSSPGQGNTEAFF.

This clone came up once. This chain joins TRBV7-9 and TRBJ2-1, with TRBD2 matching 13 bases. The germline V gene has CDR1 SEHNR and CDR2 FQNEAQ (reference sequence). V shed 1 base, J shed 6 bases, and the junction held 3 bases outside the gene matches. The CDR3 totals 16 residues. CDR3 protein: CASSLELAGGPNEQFF. In nucleotides, the CDR3 is TGTGCCAGCAGCTTAGAACTAGCGGGAGGGCCCAATGAGCAGTTCTTC.

The chain couples TRBV15 to TRBJ2-5; 15 bases align to TRBD2. The junction had 1 base not matched to a gene; V was cut back by 1 base and J by 4 bases. Per the germline V gene, CDR1 is LNHNV and CDR2 is YYDKDF (reference sequence). This CDR3 region has 16 residues. The CDR3 reads CATSRGGLAGGETQYF. The CDR3 DNA sequence: TGTGCCACCAGCAGAGGGGGACTAGCGGGAGGAGAGACCCAGTACTTC.

This chain connects TRBV5-1 to TRBJ2-2, with TRBD2 matching 15 bases. The V gene's germline CDR1 is SGHRS and CDR2 YFSETQ. There are 17 residues in the CDR3. The ends lost 4 bases at V and 3 bases at J; junction bases unmatched: 4. The CDR3 loop is CASSPGLAGGYTGELFF. The CDR3 region has the DNA TGCGCCAGCAGCCCCGGACTAGCGGGGGGGTACACCGGGGAGCTGTTTTTT. The whole variable domain, remainder taken from reference TRBV5-1 and TRBJ2-2, is KAGVTQTPRYLIKTRGQQVTLSCSPISGHRSVSWYQQTPGQGLQFLFEYFSETQRNKGNFPGRFSGRQFSNSRSEMNVSTLELGDSALYLCASSPGLAGGYTGELFFGEGSRLTVL.

The table lists this clone with a few counts. The chain couples TRBV11-2 to TRBJ1-1; a possible D gene is TRBD1 (5 bases). The ends were cut back, 3 bases at V and 5 bases at J, with 13 bases in the middle. The CDR3 length is 14 residues. CDR1 SGHAT and CDR2 FQNNGV come from the germline V gene. CDR3 protein: CASSFAGRSTEAFF. In DNA form, the CDR3 reads TGTGCCAGCAGCTTCGCAGGGCGATCAACTGAAGCTTTCTTT. Full variable domain (outside the CDR3, taken from reference TRBV11-2 and TRBJ1-1): EAGVAQSPRYKIIEKRQSVAFWCNPISGHATLYWYQQILGQGPKLLIQFQNNGVVDDSQLPKDRFSAERLKGVDSTLKIQPAKLEDSAVYLCASSFAGRSTEAFFGQGTRLTVV.

This clone came up a few times. The chain couples TRBV2 to TRBJ2-3; possible D gene TRBD1, 5 bases. CDR1 is SNHLY, CDR2 FYNNEI, per germline. V was cut by 4 bases and J by 6 bases, with 17 bases left in between. This CDR3 has 15 amino acids. The CDR3 spells CASSGRRAVSDTQYF. The CDR3, as DNA: TGTGCCAGCAGTGGGCGCAGGGCCGTTTCTGATACGCAGTATTTT.

V gene TRBV28 combines with J gene TRBJ2-1; unclear D gene. This CDR3 region has 11 residues. Germline CDR1 and CDR2: MDHEN and SYDVKM. Trimming shortened V by 7 bases and J by 10 bases, and 11 bases separated the two germline ends. The CDR3 reads CASTDTREQFF. In DNA form, the CDR3 reads TGTGCCAGCACCGACACCCGGGAGCAGTTCTTC.

The genes are TRBV3-1 (or the pseudogene TRBV3-2) and TRBJ1-1; D ambiguous. Trimming stripped 3 bases from V and 1 base from J, with 6 bases between. Germline V gives CDR1 LGHDT, CDR2 YNNKEL (reference sequence). The CDR3 covers 13 residues. CDR3 sequence: CASSQGPNTEAFF. The CDR3 DNA sequence: TGTGCCAGCAGCCAGGGCCCGAACACTGAAGCTTTCTTT.

The chain joins TRBV27 to TRBJ2-5; 7 positions match TRBD1. V lost 5 bases and J lost 2; bases outside the gene matches: 8. Germline V gene data show CDR1 as MNHEY and CDR2 as SMNVEV (reference sequence). The CDR3 has 15 amino acids. The CDR3 nucleotides read TGTGCCAGCAGTACTGGACAGGCGCGGCAAGAGACCCAGTACTTC. It translates to CASSTGQARQETQYF.

V gene TRBV6-1 combines with J gene TRBJ1-6; a weak D match, TRBD1 (6 bases). The germline V and J ends were trimmed by 2 bases and 6 bases, with 8 bases remaining between them. Germline assignment: CDR1 MNHNS and CDR2 SASEGT. CDR3 length: 14 amino acids. Here the CDR3 reads CASSERQVNSPLHF. CDR3 coding DNA: TGTGCCAGCAGTGAACGACAGGTTAATTCACCCCTCCACTTT.

The J gene is TRBJ1-2, the V gene TRBV7-8; D is ambiguous. CDR1 and CDR2 from the germline V gene are SGHVS and FQNEAQ. Trimming removed 5 bases from V and 4 bases from J, with 11 bases in between. This CDR3 region has 13 residues. DNA for the CDR3: TGTGCCAGCAGCCCCACGCGGGGCTATGGCTACACCTTC. This gives the protein CASSPTRGYGYTF.

V gene TRBV19 combines with J gene TRBJ1-1; 7 bases are a match to TRBD1. Germline V gene lookup returns CDR1 LNHDA and CDR2 SQIVND (reference sequence). J gave up 5 bases and V 9 bases, and 6 bases lay outside the gene matches. The length of the CDR3 is 12 residues. The CDR3: CASARGQTEAFF. DNA of the CDR3: TGTGCCAGCGCTAGGGGGCAAACTGAAGCTTTCTTT. The full variable domain, its missing parts supplied by reference TRBV19 and TRBJ1-1, is DGGITQSPKYLFRKEGQNVTLSCEQNLNHDAMYWYRQDPGQGLRLIYYSQIVNDFQKGDIAEGYSVSREKKESFPLTVTSAQKNPTAFYLCASARGQTEAFFGQGTRLTVV.

The chain has TRBV6-5 and TRBJ2-7; 13 positions agree with TRBD2. The CDR3 loop spans 15 amino acids. The V gene's germline CDR1 is MNHEY and CDR2 SVGAGI. Trimming cost V 6 bases and J 1 base; bases outside gene matches: 3. The CDR3 nucleotides read TGTGCCAGCAGATGGACTAGCGGGAGTTCCTACGAGCAGTACTTC. Its protein product is CASRWTSGSSYEQYF.

This chain links TRBV18 with TRBJ1-2; D might be TRBD1 (6 bases). With 1 base removed from V and 4 bases from J, the gap between germline ends came to 13 bases. CDR1 and CDR2 from the germline V gene are KGHSH and LQKENI. The CDR3 covers 15 residues. The CDR3 DNA sequence: TGTGCCAGCTCACCACAGGGCAGGGGCTGCTATGGCTACACCTTC. Amino acid sequence: CASSPQGRGCYGYTF.

The rearrangement links TRBV24-1 to TRBJ2-1; perhaps TRBD2 as D (6 bases). CDR1 is KGHDR, CDR2 SFDVKD, per germline. Trimming cost V 4 bases and J 3 bases, with 6 bases left between them. This CDR3 spans 13 amino acids. The DNA for the CDR3 is TGTGCCACCAGTGAGGACTACTACAATGAGCAGTTCTTC. It codes for CATSEDYYNEQFF.

This clone was counted between two and nine times. V and J are TRBV7-6 and TRBJ1-3; D gene uncertain. The germline V and J ends were trimmed by 2 bases and 2 bases, with 10 bases remaining between them. Per germline, CDR1 SGHVS and CDR2 FNYEAQ. CDR3 length: 15 amino acids. The CDR3 protein is CASSLMLAAGNTIYF. The CDR3 DNA reads TGTGCCAGCAGCTTAATGTTGGCAGCTGGAAACACCATATATTTT.

CDR3 sequence (DNA): TGCGCCAGCAGCGGGTCGTTTGGGGGGGCAGATACGCAGTATTTT. Translating it yields CASSGSFGGADTQYF. This chain joins TRBV5-1 and TRBJ2-3; TRBD2 matches at 7 bases. J gave up 4 bases and V 4 bases, and 9 bases lay outside the gene matches. This CDR3 has 15 amino acids. Germline lookup yields CDR1 SGHRS and CDR2 YFSETQ.

This clone was observed a few times. At the DNA level, this CDR3 is encoded by other sequences in the same sample as well. This chain connects TRBV5-5 to TRBJ1-5, with D perhaps matching TRBD1 (5 bases). The CDR3 has 15 amino acids. The V gene's germline CDR1 is SGHKS and CDR2 YYEKEE (reference sequence). V lost 1 base and J lost 0, with 8 bases in between. The chain's CDR3 is CASSLTGDSNQPQHF. For the CDR3, the DNA is TGTGCCAGCAGCTTGACGGGGGATAGCAATCAGCCCCAGCATTTT.

The chain couples TRBV7-3 to TRBJ2-1, with 8 bases that match TRBD2. Germline V gene lookup returns CDR1 SGHTA and CDR2 FQGTGA. The CDR3 consists of 14 residues. V dropped 5 bases and J dropped 6; count of bases not matched to a gene: 6. CDR3 protein: CASSRTGTSNEQFF. As DNA, the CDR3 is TGTGCCAGCAGCCGGACCGGGACTAGCAATGAGCAGTTCTTC.